Shown below are 9 T cell receptor beta chains from a single sample sequenced in a study of blood T cell repertoires in COVID-19. Using immunoSEQ multiplex PCR, the repertoire was profiled, and TCRdb retains in-frame clones only, with some absent. Altogether about 220,000 clones are present, over 75% being singletons, with the ten largest covering 13%. The sequencing input was peripheral blood. The receptors stem from a human donor in a cohort sampled during active COVID-19.

In this sample, this clone turned up a few times. The same CDR3 can be traced to other DNA sequences in this sample. This chain connects TRBV28 to TRBJ1-1; D is possibly TRBD1 (5 bases). Germline assignment: CDR1 MDHEN and CDR2 SYDVKM. The CDR3 spans 12 residues. Trimming left V 9 bases short and J 1 base short, with 9 bases between. CDR3 DNA sequence: TGTGCCAGTCTTACAGGGAACACTGAAGCTTTCTTT. This gives the protein CASLTGNTEAFF.

The J gene is TRBJ1-4, the V gene TRBV11-2; D not resolved. V was pared by 4 bases and J by 4 bases, with 4 bases between. This CDR3 has 12 residues. Germline-derived CDR1 and CDR2 are SGHAT and FQNNGV. The CDR3 spells CASSSYNEKLFF. The CDR3 nucleotides are TGTGCCAGCAGCTCGTATAATGAAAAACTGTTTTTT.

The V call is TRBV5-1, the J call TRBJ1-2; no clear D gene. Trimming cost V 0 bases and J 4 bases, with 7 bases left between them. The CDR3 spans 13 residues. Germline CDR1 and CDR2: SGHRS and YFSETQ. The CDR3: CASSLGQFYGYTF. As DNA, the CDR3 is TGCGCCAGCAGCTTGGGGCAGTTCTATGGCTACACCTTC.

V and J are TRBV28 and TRBJ1-2; tentative D call: TRBD1 (5 bases). Germline-derived CDR1 and CDR2 are MDHEN and SYDVKM. V was clipped by 11 bases and J by 5 bases, with 12 bases between them. This CDR3 is built from 11 residues. As DNA, the CDR3 is TGTGCCTGCGGGACTCCTTATGGCTACACCTTC. This translates into CACGTPYGYTF.

The chain employs TRBV2 and TRBJ2-1; maybe TRBD2 (6 bases). The CDR3 length is 16 residues. V dropped 3 bases and J dropped 8 bases, with 20 bases sitting between them. Germline-derived CDR1 and CDR2 are SNHLY and FYNNEI. As DNA, the CDR3 is TGTGCCAGCAGTGAGGTGGGGACTTCGATGGGCGATGAGCAGTTCTTC. This codes for CASSEVGTSMGDEQFF.

The chain is built from TRBV28 and TRBJ1-5, with D maybe TRBD1 (6 bases). Germline assignment: CDR1 MDHEN and CDR2 SYDVKM. Trimming cost V 8 bases and J 1 base, with 15 bases left between them. The CDR3 is made up of 15 amino acids. The CDR3 DNA follows: TGTGCCAGCCGCCTACTGGGGGCGAGCAATCAGCCCCAGCATTTT. Its protein is CASRLLGASNQPQHF. Looking up the rest from reference TRBV28 and TRBJ1-5 gives the full variable domain: DVKVTQSSRYLVKRTGEKVFLECVQDMDHENMFWYRQDPGLGLRLIYFSYDVKMKEKGDIPEGYSVSREKKERFSLILESASTNQTSMYLCASRLLGASNQPQHFGDGTRLSIL.

The chain couples TRBV18 to TRBJ1-2; D is undetermined. Per germline, CDR1 KGHSH and CDR2 LQKENI. This CDR3 has 12 residues. Trimming removed 6 bases from V and 8 bases from J, with 13 bases in between. CDR3 sequence reads: CASSPERGGYTF. CDR3 sequence (DNA): TGTGCCAGCTCCCCCGAACGGGGAGGCTACACCTTC. Drawing the rest from reference TRBV18 and TRBJ1-2, the complete variable domain is NAGVMQNPRHLVRRRGQEARLRCSPMKGHSHVYWYRQLPEEGLKFMVYLQKENIIDESGMPKERFSAEFPKEGPSILRIQQVVRGDSAAYFCASSPERGGYTFGSGTRLTVV.

The chain recombines TRBV19 with TRBJ1-1; 7 bases agree with TRBD1. CDR1 and CDR2 (germline): LNHDA, SQIVND (reference sequence). This CDR3 spans 15 amino acids. V lost 5 bases and J lost 0; bases outside the gene matches: 6. CDR3 DNA sequence: TGTGCCAGTAGTTCAACAGGGGTGCTGAACACTGAAGCTTTCTTT. This encodes CASSSTGVLNTEAFF.

This chain joins TRBV7-2 and TRBJ1-4; 8 positions match TRBD1. This CDR3 contains 15 residues. V was clipped by 5 bases and J by 3 bases; unmatched bases: 5. The germline CDR1 and CDR2 sequences are SGHTA and FQGNSA. CDR3 loop: CASSPGQGANEKLFF. The CDR3 region has the DNA TGTGCCAGCAGCCCAGGACAGGGCGCTAATGAAAAACTGTTTTTT.